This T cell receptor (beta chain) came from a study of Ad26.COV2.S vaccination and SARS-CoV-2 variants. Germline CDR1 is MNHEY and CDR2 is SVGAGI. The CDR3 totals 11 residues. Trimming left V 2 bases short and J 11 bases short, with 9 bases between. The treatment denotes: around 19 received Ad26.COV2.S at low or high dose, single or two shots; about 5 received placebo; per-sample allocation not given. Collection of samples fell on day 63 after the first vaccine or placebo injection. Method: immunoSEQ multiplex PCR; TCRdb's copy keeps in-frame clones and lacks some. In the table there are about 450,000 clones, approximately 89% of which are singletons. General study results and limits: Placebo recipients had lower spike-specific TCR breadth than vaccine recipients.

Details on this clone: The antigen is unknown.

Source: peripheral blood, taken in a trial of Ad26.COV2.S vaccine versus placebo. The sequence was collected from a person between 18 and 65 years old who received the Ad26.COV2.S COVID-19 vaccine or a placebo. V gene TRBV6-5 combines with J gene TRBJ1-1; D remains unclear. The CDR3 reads CASSYQGRAFF. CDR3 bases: TGTGCCAGCAGTTACCAAGGCAGGGCTTTCTTT.